This T cell receptor beta chain was captured by sequencing in a study of T-cell reconstitution after alpha-beta-depleted transplantation in children. A library of TCRbeta sequences, prepared with unique molecular identifiers, was generated. A single record per CDR3 protein comes from TCRdb applying MiXCR to the PCR reads. Found here are about 360,000 distinct CDR3 sequences, 10% to 15% of them singletons; the top ten hold around 4%. The clonotype originates from a human donor who donated a stem cell graft to a child with Fanconi anemia. The sample was PBMCs, taken from the stem cell graft.

CDR3 DNA: TGTGCCAGCAGCTTGTCCTGGGGTGGAGATACGCAGTATTTT. It encodes CASSLSWGGDTQYF. This chain uses TRBV7-2 with TRBJ2-3, with D unresolved. Germline V gene data show CDR1 as SGHTA and CDR2 as FQGNSA. This CDR3 comprises 14 residues. Deletions cut 3 bases from V and 5 bases from J, with 12 bases between.